These 4 T cell receptor beta chains share one sample of origin, sequenced in a study of long-term antiretroviral therapy in people with HIV. Researchers ran immunoSEQ v3.0 at survey level. The repertoire was sequenced with immunoSEQ multiplex PCR; TCRdb's copy has only in-frame clones and lacks some. The table shows 20,000 to 25,000 clones, with 76% occurring only once. The specimen was unsorted PBMCs, collected 1.1 years before starting antiretroviral therapy. The receptors originated from a woman aged 40 to 50 with HIV.

The chain has TRBV9 and TRBJ2-3; the D call may be TRBD1 or TRBD2 (5 bases each). V was shortened by 5 bases and J by 2 bases, with 21 bases between the two germline ends. This CDR3 region has 17 residues. Looked up from germline, CDR1 is SGDLS and CDR2 is YYNGEE. CDR3 in DNA: TGTGCCAGCAGTTACCTAAGTGGGGGAGTCGTCACAGATACGCAGTATTTT. Residues: CASSYLSGGVVTDTQYF.

The rearrangement joins TRBV5-5 to TRBJ1-1; 7 nucleotides line up with TRBD1. J gave up 1 base and V 0 bases, and 0 bases lay outside the gene matches. This CDR3 is built from 14 residues. Germline-derived CDR1 and CDR2 are SGHKS and YYEKEE (reference sequence). This CDR3 is CASSLEGANTEAFF. The CDR3 DNA is TGTGCCAGCAGCTTGGAGGGGGCGAACACTGAAGCTTTCTTT. The full variable domain, in which reference TRBV5-5 and TRBJ1-1 provide the parts outside the CDR3, is DAGVTQSPTHLIKTRGQQVTLRCSPISGHKSVSWYQQVLGQGPQFIFQYYEKEERGRGNFPDRFSARQFPNYSSELNVNALLLGDSALYLCASSLEGANTEAFFGQGTRLTVV.

This clone was recorded only once. This rearrangement joins TRBV28 to TRBJ2-3; 8 bases align to TRBD1. After removal of 8 bases from V and 2 bases from J, the junction contained 9 bases not matched to a gene. Per germline, CDR1 MDHEN and CDR2 SYDVKM. The CDR3 loop spans 15 amino acids. The CDR3 nucleotides are TGTGCCAGCGGGCCCAGGGGGCCTAACACAGATACGCAGTATTTT. This codes for CASGPRGPNTDTQYF.

This chain links TRBV2 with TRBJ1-4, with 7 positions matching TRBD1. With V trimmed by 4 bases and J by 13 bases, 15 bases remained unmatched. The CDR3 is 15 residues long. Germline assignment: CDR1 SNHLY and CDR2 FYNNEI. CDR3 region: CASSGQGGVIGLLFF. In nucleotides, the CDR3 is TGTGCCAGCAGTGGACAGGGAGGGGTAATAGGACTACTGTTTTTT.